Sequencing of this T cell receptor beta chain was carried out in a study of blood T cell repertoires in COVID-19. Whole-study context: Researchers got acute and convalescent COVID-19 samples from the United States, Italy and Spain. T cells, B-cell-depleted T cells, or PBMCs provided the cDNA or gDNA that served as material.

In the source study's methods: Quantification of nucleated cells was approximated via reference gene primer amplification. Profiled with immunoSEQ multiplex PCR; TCRdb holds only in-frame clones, not every one. V and J calls and clone size are copied from that table; D and trimming were computed from the DNA. Of under 200,000 clones listed, 70% to 85% are singletons. Participant ages covered about 18 to 100 years across about 22 US areas. Germline CDR1 LNHDA, CDR2 SQIVND (reference sequence). CDR3 size: 12 residues. The V end lost 10 bases, the J end lost 11 bases, and 20 bases lay between the germline ends.

This receptor was identified in an older woman with acute COVID-19. The chain employs TRBV19 and TRBJ1-1; D may be TRBD1 (6 bases). Specimen: PBMCs or T cells enriched from blood (not recorded which). CDR3 sequence reads: CATIGWGLGAFF. In DNA form, the CDR3 reads TGTGCCACCATTGGCTGGGGGCTAGGCGCTTTCTTT.